The 11 T cell receptor beta chains below were found in one sample sequenced in a study of blood T cell repertoires in COVID-19. Libraries were prepared by immunoSEQ multiplex PCR; TCRdb keeps only in-frame clonotypes and omits some of them. Counted here are 40,000 to 50,000 clones, 80% to 90% occurring once; the ten biggest clones make up roughly 6.4%. The sequenced sample was peripheral blood. Source of these receptors: a human donor in a cohort sampled during active COVID-19.

CDR3 coding DNA: TGCGCCAGCAGCCCAGACAGGGCTAATCAGCCCCAGCATTTT. This sequence encodes CASSPDRANQPQHF. The chain has TRBV4-1 and TRBJ1-5, with 7 bases matching TRBD1. V shed 4 bases, J shed 4 bases, and the junction held 4 bases outside the gene matches. The V gene's germline CDR1 is MGHRA and CDR2 YSYEKL. CDR3 size: 14 residues.

With regard to this clone: The sample holds other DNA sequences that translate to the same CDR3. This sequence joins TRBV7-9 and TRBJ1-4, with 9 bases fitting TRBD1. The V gene's germline CDR1 is SEHNR and CDR2 FQNEAQ (reference sequence). The CDR3 runs 14 residues. J was trimmed by 6 bases and V by 3 bases; bases with no gene match: 2. CDR3 loop: CASSLDRGDEKLFF. The DNA of the CDR3 is TGTGCCAGCAGCTTGGACAGGGGCGATGAAAAACTGTTTTTT.

The rearrangement links TRBV10-3 to TRBJ1-3; a weak D match, TRBD1 (6 bases). Germline CDR1 ENHRY, CDR2 SYGVKD. The CDR3 contains 15 residues. With 6 bases removed from V and 2 bases from J, the gap between germline ends came to 14 bases. This chain's CDR3 is CAISETGTTGNTIYF. The CDR3 DNA is TGTGCCATCAGCGAAACCGGGACAACTGGAAACACCATATATTTT.

CDR3 in DNA: TGCACCGGGTTGTCAGGGCCGTTCCCCAAGCGGGGAGCCTACGAGCAGTACTTC. Translating gives CTGLSGPFPKRGAYEQYF. This chain uses TRBV1 with TRBJ2-7; the table's D call TRBD2 went unverified against the DNA. TRBV1 is described as a pseudogene. CDR3 size: 18 residues.

J is TRBJ2-1 and V is TRBV19; D gene uncertain. This CDR3 is 11 amino acids long. The germline V gene has CDR1 LNHDA and CDR2 SQIVND (reference sequence). V was cut by 6 bases and J by 7 bases, with 7 bases left in between. CDR3 protein: CASSQWNEQFF. In DNA, the CDR3 is TGTGCCAGTAGCCAGTGGAATGAGCAGTTCTTC.

The chain employs TRBV7-9 and TRBJ2-1, with 9 bases aligning to TRBD1. This CDR3 is 15 amino acids long. CDR1 is SEHNR, CDR2 FQNEAQ, per germline (reference sequence). Unmatched junction bases numbered 6, after V lost 4 bases and J lost 5 bases. CDR3 sequence (DNA): TGTGCCAGCAGCTCCCCCGGGACAGGGAACAATGAGCAGTTCTTC. Amino acid sequence: CASSSPGTGNNEQFF. The full variable domain, with the rest looked up from reference TRBV7-9 and TRBJ2-1, is DTGVSQNPRHKITKRGQNVTFRCDPISEHNRLYWYRQTLGQGPEFLTYFQNEAQLEKSRLLSDRFSAERPKGSFSTLEIQRTEQGDSAMYLCASSSPGTGNNEQFFGPGTRLTVL.

The rearrangement uses TRBV10-2 and TRBJ2-3, with D perhaps TRBD2 (5 bases). Looked up from germline, CDR1 is WSHSY and CDR2 is SAAADI. Trimming cost V 3 bases and J 2 bases, with 15 bases left between them. This CDR3 spans 16 amino acids. The DNA for the CDR3 is TGCGCCAGCAGTGACTACCGGGATTTATACACAGATACGCAGTATTTT. This sequence encodes CASSDYRDLYTDTQYF.

The chain is built from TRBV9 and TRBJ2-4, with a tentative D call TRBD1 (6 bases). V lost 0 bases, J lost 7 bases, and 11 bases lay in between. Per germline, CDR1 SGDLS and CDR2 YYNGEE. The CDR3 covers 14 residues. CDR3 protein: CASSVAPGVNIQYF. The CDR3 nucleotides are TGTGCCAGCAGCGTAGCTCCAGGGGTGAACATTCAGTACTTC.

The chain links TRBV20-1 to TRBJ2-7; D unresolved. Germline assignment: CDR1 DFQATT and CDR2 SNEGSKA (reference sequence). Deletions cut 7 bases from V and 1 base from J, with 8 bases between. There are 11 residues in the CDR3. CDR3 amino acids: CSGLASYEQYF. The CDR3 nucleotides read TGCAGTGGACTCGCTTCCTACGAGCAGTACTTC.

V usage is TRBV4-3 and J usage is TRBJ2-3; TRBD2 agrees at 10 bases. The ends lost 0 bases at V and 2 bases at J; junction bases unmatched: 2. Germline CDR1 LGHNA, CDR2 YSLEER. This CDR3 is 16 amino acids long. CDR3 residues: CASSQDLAGATDTQYF. The CDR3 coding sequence is TGCGCCAGCAGCCAAGATCTAGCGGGGGCCACAGATACGCAGTATTTT.

V is TRBV6-5 and J is TRBJ1-5; no reliable D call. The CDR3 loop spans 15 amino acids. The V gene's germline CDR1 is MNHEY and CDR2 SVGAGI. Trimming shortened V by 8 bases and J by 2 bases, and 16 bases separated the two germline ends. The CDR3 DNA sequence: TGTGCCAGCGGTACGGGGTCTCTGCGCAATCAGCCCCAGCATTTT. Protein sequence: CASGTGSLRNQPQHF.